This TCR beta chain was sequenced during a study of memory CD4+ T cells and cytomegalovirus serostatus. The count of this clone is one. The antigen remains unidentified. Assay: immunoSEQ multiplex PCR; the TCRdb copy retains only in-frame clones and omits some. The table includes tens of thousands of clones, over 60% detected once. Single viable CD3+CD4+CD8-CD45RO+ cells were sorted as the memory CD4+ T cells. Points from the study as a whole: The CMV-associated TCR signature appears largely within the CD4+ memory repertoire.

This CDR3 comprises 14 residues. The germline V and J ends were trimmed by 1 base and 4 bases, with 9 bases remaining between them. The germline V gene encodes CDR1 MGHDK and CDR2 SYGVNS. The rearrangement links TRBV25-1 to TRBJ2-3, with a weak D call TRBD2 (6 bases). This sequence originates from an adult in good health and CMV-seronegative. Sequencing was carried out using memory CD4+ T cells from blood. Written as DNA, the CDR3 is TGTGCCAGCAGTGAATCCGGGAGCCCAGATACGCAGTATTTT. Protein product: CASSESGSPDTQYF.